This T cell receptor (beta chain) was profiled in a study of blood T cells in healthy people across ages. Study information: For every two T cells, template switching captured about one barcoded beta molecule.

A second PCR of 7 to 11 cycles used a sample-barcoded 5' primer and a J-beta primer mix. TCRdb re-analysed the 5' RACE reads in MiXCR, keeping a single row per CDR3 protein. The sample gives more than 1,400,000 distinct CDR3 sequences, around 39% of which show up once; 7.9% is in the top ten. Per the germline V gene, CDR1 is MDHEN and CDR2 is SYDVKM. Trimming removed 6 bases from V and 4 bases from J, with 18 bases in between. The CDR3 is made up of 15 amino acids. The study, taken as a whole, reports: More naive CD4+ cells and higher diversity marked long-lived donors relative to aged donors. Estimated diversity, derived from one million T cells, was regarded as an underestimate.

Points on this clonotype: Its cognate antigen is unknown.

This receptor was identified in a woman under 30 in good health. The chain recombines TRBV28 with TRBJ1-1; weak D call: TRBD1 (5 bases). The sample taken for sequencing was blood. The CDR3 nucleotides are TGTGCCAGCAGCGGGCTCCGGGCGGGGGGCACTGAAGCTTTCTTT. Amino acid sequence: CASSGLRAGGTEAFF.